The sequence of this TCR beta chain was determined in a study of regulatory T cells in long-lasting Graves disease. Study-wide points: The study found persistent patients shared more public clonotypes (around 2,500) than new patients (about 890).

Assembly of TCR beta libraries relied on iRepertoire HTBI primers together with Arm-PCR of CDR3 regions. Per the original data handling: Samples collectively showed fewer than 80 TRBV and fewer than 15 TRBJ segments. TCRdb analysed the multiplex PCR reads with MiXCR anew, one entry per CDR3 protein. TCRdb's processing, not the authors' own work, is the source of the V and J calls. In the table there are about 450,000 distinct CDR3 sequences, around 22% of which are singletons. The CDR3 extends over 11 amino acids. V was trimmed by 5 bases and J by 2 bases, leaving 7 bases between them. Germline V gives CDR1 SQVTM, CDR2 ANQGSEA. Turning to this clonotype: The target antigen is unknown.

As for time point: persistent/refractory GD, antithyroid drugs over 5 years with positive TRAb. From RNA extracted from PBMCs, the TCR library was made. EDTA tubes received around 9 milliliters of collected peripheral blood. V gene TRBV29-1 combines with J gene TRBJ2-7; D remains unclear. The source material was peripheral blood mononuclear cells (PBMCs), sampled when the disease was refractory, from a patient treated with antithyroid drugs. The receptor was derived from a female donor with Graves disease. Here the CDR3 DNA reads TGCAGCGTTATACAGACCTACGAGCAGTACTTC. Translation gives CSVIQTYEQYF.